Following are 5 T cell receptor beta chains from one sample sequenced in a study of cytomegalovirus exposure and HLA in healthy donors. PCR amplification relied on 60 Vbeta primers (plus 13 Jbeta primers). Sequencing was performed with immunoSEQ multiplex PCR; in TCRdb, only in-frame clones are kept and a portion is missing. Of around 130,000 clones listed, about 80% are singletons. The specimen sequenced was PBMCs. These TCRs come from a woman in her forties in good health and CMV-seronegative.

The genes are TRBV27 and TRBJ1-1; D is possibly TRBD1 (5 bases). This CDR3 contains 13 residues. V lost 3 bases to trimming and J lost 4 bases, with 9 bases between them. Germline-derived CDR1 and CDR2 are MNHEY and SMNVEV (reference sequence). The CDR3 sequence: CASSLSGGTEAFF. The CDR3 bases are TGTGCCAGCAGTTTGTCCGGGGGCACTGAAGCTTTCTTT.

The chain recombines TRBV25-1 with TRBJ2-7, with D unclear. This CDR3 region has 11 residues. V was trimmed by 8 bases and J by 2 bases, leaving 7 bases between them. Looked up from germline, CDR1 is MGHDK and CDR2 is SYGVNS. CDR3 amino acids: CASGITYEQYF. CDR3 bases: TGTGCCAGCGGCATTACCTACGAGCAGTACTTC.

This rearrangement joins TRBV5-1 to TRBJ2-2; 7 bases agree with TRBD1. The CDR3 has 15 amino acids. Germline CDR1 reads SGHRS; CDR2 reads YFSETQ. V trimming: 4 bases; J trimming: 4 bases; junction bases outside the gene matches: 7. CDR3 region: CASSLGQASTGELFF. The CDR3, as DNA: TGCGCCAGCAGCCTAGGACAGGCGAGCACCGGGGAGCTGTTTTTT.

The CDR3 reads CASSGTGVHEQYF. For the CDR3, the DNA is TGTGCCAGCAGCGGGACAGGGGTCCACGAGCAGTACTTC. The genes are TRBV2 and TRBJ2-7; 10 bases align to TRBD1. The CDR3 has 13 amino acids. CDR1 and CDR2 from the germline V gene are SNHLY and FYNNEI. V was clipped by 6 bases and J by 5 bases; unmatched bases: 4. The entire variable domain, with the rest obtained from reference TRBV2 and TRBJ2-7, is as follows: EPEVTQTPSHQVTQMGQEVILRCVPISNHLYFYWYRQILGQKVEFLVSFYNNEISEKSEIFDDQFSVERPDGSNFTLKIRSTKLEDSAMYFCASSGTGVHEQYFGPGTRLTVT.

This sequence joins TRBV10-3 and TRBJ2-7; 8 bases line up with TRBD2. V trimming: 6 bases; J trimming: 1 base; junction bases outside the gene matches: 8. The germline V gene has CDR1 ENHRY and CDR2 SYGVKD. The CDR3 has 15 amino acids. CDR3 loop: CAIRSISGTSYEQYF. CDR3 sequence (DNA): TGTGCCATCAGGTCGATTAGCGGGACTTCCTACGAGCAGTACTTC.